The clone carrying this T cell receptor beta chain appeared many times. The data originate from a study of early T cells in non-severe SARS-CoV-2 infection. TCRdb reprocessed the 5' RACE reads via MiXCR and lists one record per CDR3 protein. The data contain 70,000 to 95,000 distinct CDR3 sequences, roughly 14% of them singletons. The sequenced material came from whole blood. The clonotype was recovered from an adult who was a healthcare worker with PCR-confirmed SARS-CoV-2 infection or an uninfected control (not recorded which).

CDR3 region: CASTPSLGQNNEKLFF. Here the CDR3 DNA reads TGTGCCAGCACCCCTTCCCTAGGACAGAATAATGAAAAACTGTTTTTT. The chain has TRBV7-8 and TRBJ1-4; maybe TRBD1 (6 bases). Germline CDR1 is SGHVS and CDR2 is FQNEAQ. With 7 bases removed from V and 4 bases from J, the gap between germline ends came to 19 bases. The CDR3 extends over 16 amino acids.